Below, 3 T cell receptor beta chains from the same sample are listed, as sequenced in a study of breast tumors, draining lymph nodes, adjacent tissues listed by TCRdb under 2016. Lymph node samples were obtained from the axillary draining lymph nodes of breast cancer patients. The method behind the library was multiplex PCR. Sequencing was carried out with an Illumina HiSeq 2000. TCRdb reprocessed the public reads (quality trimming at Q25 with fastp, clone calling with MiXCR) and kept in-frame beta chains. Rows merge per CDR3 protein into single entries with the most common DNA and genes. This sample holds 150,000 to 200,000 distinct CDR3 sequences; about 34% were observed only once. The ten most abundant clones make up about 3.7% of the sample. Sequencing was done on a sample of axillary lymph node tissue. The receptor source for this set is a female donor with breast cancer. Some clones in this sample may be carry-over from other donors' samples.

Many counts were recorded for this clonotype. J is TRBJ2-7 and V is TRBV7-9, with a weak D call TRBD1 (5 bases). Trimming took 5 bases from V and 7 from J, leaving 12 bases between them. Germline V gene lookup returns CDR1 SEHNR and CDR2 FQNEAQ (reference sequence). This CDR3 contains 12 residues. The CDR3 bases are TGTGCCAGCAGCGTAGGGGTGAGGGAGCAGTACTTC. Translating it yields CASSVGVREQYF.

This clonotype has at least ten counts. One base away lies a much larger clone, so this may be a sequencing read error. CDR3: CSARASRGASEQYF. As DNA, the CDR3 is TGCAGTGCTAGAGCCTCGCGGGGCGCCTCCGAGCAGTACTTC. The chain is built from TRBV20-1 and TRBJ2-7; TRBD2 is a possible D gene (6 bases). Germline V CDR1 and CDR2: DFQATT, SNEGSKA (reference sequence). This CDR3 has 14 amino acids. Between the trimmed V and J ends, which lost 1 base and 6 bases, there was a span of 16 bases.

This chain joins TRBV9 and TRBJ2-3; unclear D gene. Per germline, CDR1 SGDLS and CDR2 YYNGEE. The CDR3 spans 14 residues. The V end lost 0 bases, the J end lost 2 bases, and 7 bases lay between the germline ends. CDR3 amino acids: CASSVGLLTDTQYF. CDR3 nucleotides: TGTGCCAGCAGCGTAGGACTGCTCACAGATACGCAGTATTTT.